These T cell receptor beta chains were read from a single sample in a study of cytomegalovirus exposure and HLA in healthy donors. Clones were read by immunoSEQ multiplex PCR, and TCRdb kept only the in-frame ones, dropping some. The table records over 200,000 clones, approximately 78% of them present only once. Material: PBMCs. The receptors here all came from a male donor in good health and CMV-seronegative. Each CDR3 is given with its conserved first and last residue. Each record gives: J gene, clone size, CDR3 length, D gene, V gene, CDR3 DNA, CDR3 protein. D genes are given only for firm matches. Clone size is given for some rows only: seen once, a few or many times, or a class if the clone is expanded.

>TRBJ2-7|few|14|TRBD1|TRBV2
TGTGCCAGCTACCGGGACAGGGTCCCCTACGAGCAGTACTTC
CASYRDRVPYEQYF
>TRBJ2-2|NA|16|TRBD1|TRBV5-1
TGCGCCAGCAGCTCCTTGACAGGGGTGAACACCGGGGAGCTGTTTTTT
CASSSLTGVNTGELFF
>TRBJ1-5|once|15|TRBD1|TRBV15
TGTGCCACCAGCAGAGGCGGGACAGCGAATCAGCCCCAGCATTTT
CATSRGGTANQPQHF
>TRBJ1-1|NA|15|NA|TRBV6-5
TGTGCCAGCAGTCTGGACGCGGGAGGAAACACTGAAGCTTTCTTT
CASSLDAGGNTEAFF
>TRBJ1-2|NA|15|NA|TRBV15
TGTGCCACCAGCAGAGATCAGGGAAATCACTATGGCTACACCTTC
CATSRDQGNHYGYTF
>TRBJ2-1|once|15|TRBD2|TRBV7-2
TGTGCCAGCACCCAAACAGCGGGATCAGACTTAGAGCAGTTCTTC
CASTQTAGSDLEQFF
>TRBJ2-7|few|15|NA|TRBV5-6
TGTGCCAGCAGCTCCCGCCCCATGGTGGGGGCCGAGCAGTACTTC
CASSSRPMVGAEQYF
>TRBJ2-7|NA|16|NA|TRBV13
TGTGCCAGCAGCCCCTCAGAACTGCGGGGCTCCTACGAGCAGTACTTC
CASSPSELRGSYEQYF
>TRBJ1-5|few|13|NA|TRBV28
TGTGCCACGACAGTTAATAGCAATCAGCCCCAGCATTTT
CATTVNSNQPQHF
>TRBJ2-1|NA|13|NA|TRBV28
TGTGCCAGCAGTCCTTACTTCACCCGGGAGCAGTTCTTC
CASSPYFTREQFF
>TRBJ1-1|NA|15|NA|TRBV5-5
TGTGCCAGCAGCATACAGACAGCAATGAACACTGAAGCTTTCTTT
CASSIQTAMNTEAFF
>TRBJ2-1|once|16|TRBD2|TRBV29-1
TGCAGCGTTGGCCCCAAGACGACTAGCGGGACATCTGAGCAGTTCTTC
CSVGPKTTSGTSEQFF
>TRBJ2-5|NA|14|TRBD2|TRBV9
TGTGCCAGCAGCCTAGCGGGAGGTGGAGAGACCCAGTACTTC
CASSLAGGGETQYF
>TRBJ2-4|NA|13|TRBD1|TRBV29-1
TGCAGCGTTGCGGACAGGACTAAAAACATTCAGTACTTC
CSVADRTKNIQYF
>TRBJ2-3|once|14|NA|TRBV6-1
TGTGCCAGCAGTGTTGAGGGAGGAACAGATACGCAGTATTTT
CASSVEGGTDTQYF
>TRBJ2-5|NA|13|TRBD2|TRBV29-1
TGCAGCGTTGTTTGGGCGGGAGAGGAGACCCAGTACTTC
CSVVWAGEETQYF
>TRBJ2-5|NA|18|TRBD2|TRBV15
TGTGCCACCAGCAGAGTTCGGACTAGCGGGAGGGCCGGAGAGACCCAGTACTTC
CATSRVRTSGRAGETQYF
>TRBJ2-7|once|12|NA|TRBV13
TGTGCCAGCAGCGCCCCTTACGGCGAGCAGTACTTC
CASSAPYGEQYF
>TRBJ2-2|NA|15|NA|TRBV4-2
TGTGCCAGCAGCCTCGGGAGAGCGAACACCGGGGAGCTGTTTTTT
CASSLGRANTGELFF
>TRBJ1-2|NA|15|NA|TRBV4-1
TGCGCCAGCAGCCAAGTCCCAGGGGAAGGGTACGGCTACACCTTC
CASSQVPGEGYGYTF
>TRBJ1-5|NA|12|NA|TRBV7-9
TGTTCCAGCAGCTTAGATCCGGGGCCCCAGCATTTT
CSSSLDPGPQHF
>TRBJ1-3|NA|14|NA|TRBV19
TGTGCCACCCACCCGGGGAACTCTGGAAACACCATATATTTT
CATHPGNSGNTIYF
>TRBJ2-5|NA|13|NA|TRBV5-1
TGCGCCAGCAGCTTCACGGTACAAGAGACCCAGTACTTC
CASSFTVQETQYF
>TRBJ2-6|NA|15|NA|TRBV28
TGTGCCAGCAGTTCCAGGGGTATAGGGGCCAACGTCCTGACTTTC
CASSSRGIGANVLTF
>TRBJ2-3|NA|15|TRBD1|TRBV6-1
TGTGCCAGCAGCGCCTTGACAGGGCTAACAGATACGCAGTATTTT
CASSALTGLTDTQYF
>TRBJ1-1|NA|15|NA|TRBV29-1
TGCAGCGTTAACGGACTCCCGGGGGGCCACACTGAAGCTTTCTTT
CSVNGLPGGHTEAFF
>TRBJ2-7|NA|16|TRBD2|TRBV11-2
TGTGCCAGCAGCTTAGTTCTGGGACTAGCGGTCTACGAGCAGTACTTC
CASSLVLGLAVYEQYF
>TRBJ1-1|NA|15|TRBD1|TRBV5-1
TGCGCCAGCAGCGTACAAGGGGGCCAGGGGGCTGAAGCTTTCTTT
CASSVQGGQGAEAFF
>TRBJ2-7|NA|15|NA|TRBV11-3
TGTGCCAGCAGCTTCATTGGGCAGGAATTCTACGAGCAGTACTTC
CASSFIGQEFYEQYF
>TRBJ2-3|NA|14|TRBD2|TRBV5-1
TGCGCCAGCAGTGGCCTAGCGGGAGAAGATACGCAGTATTTT
CASSGLAGEDTQYF
>TRBJ1-1|NA|18|TRBD1|TRBV28
TGTGCCAGCAGTCATAACCGGGACAGGCCTCGTGGTCGTTCTGAAGCTTTCTTT
CASSHNRDRPRGRSEAFF
>TRBJ2-3|NA|15|TRBD1|TRBV9
TGTGCCAGCAGAGCCGGGACAGGGGGGACAGATACGCAGTATTTT
CASRAGTGGTDTQYF
>TRBJ2-7|NA|15|TRBD2|TRBV7-3
TGTGCCAGCAGTGTAAACCACGGGAGGGCCTACGAGCAGTACTTC
CASSVNHGRAYEQYF
>TRBJ1-2|NA|14|TRBD1|TRBV6-1
TGTGCCAGCAGGGATCTAGGGACAGGCTATGGCTACACCTTC
CASRDLGTGYGYTF
>TRBJ2-7|NA|14|TRBD2|TRBV10-1
TGCGCCAGCAAAGCGGGACGACTATCCTACGAGCAGTACTTC
CASKAGRLSYEQYF
>TRBJ2-1|NA|15|NA|TRBV9
TGTGCCAGCAGCGTAGATCCTAGCGACTACAATGAGCAGTTCTTC
CASSVDPSDYNEQFF
>TRBJ2-7|NA|14|NA|TRBV5-1
TGCGCCAGCAGCTCTACCGGACAGTCCTACGAGCAGTACTTC
CASSSTGQSYEQYF
>TRBJ1-4|NA|15|NA|TRBV30
TGTGCCTGGAGTGCGGGGGGGCCGCTGAGTGAAAAACTGTTTTTT
CAWSAGGPLSEKLFF
>TRBJ2-7|NA|15|TRBD2|TRBV7-2
TGTGCCAGCAGCTTAACCAGCGGGGGTGGCTACGAGCAGTACTTC
CASSLTSGGGYEQYF
>TRBJ1-5|few|15|TRBD1|TRBV15
TGTGCCACCAGAGTGGACAGGGAGGGCAATCAGCCCCAGCATTTT
CATRVDREGNQPQHF
>TRBJ2-5|once|14|NA|TRBV5-6
TGTGCCAGCATGACGGGACTTACACAAGAGACCCAGTACTTC
CASMTGLTQETQYF
>TRBJ2-5|once|17|TRBD2|TRBV7-9
TGTGCCAGCAGCCCCGGGACTAGCGGGAAGGAATCAGAGACCCAGTACTTC
CASSPGTSGKESETQYF
>TRBJ1-2|NA|13|TRBD1|TRBV5-4
TGTGCCAGCAGCACCGGACAGGCTTATGGCTACACCTTC
CASSTGQAYGYTF
>TRBJ2-7|NA|15|TRBD2|TRBV27
TGTGCCAGCAGTTTAGTGACTAGCGGGAGCTACGAGCAGTACTTC
CASSLVTSGSYEQYF
>TRBJ2-2|NA|15|NA|TRBV7-9
TGTGCCAGCAGCCTCCGGGACTTCAACACCGGGGAGCTGTTTTTT
CASSLRDFNTGELFF
>TRBJ1-4|few|15|NA|TRBV5-1
TGCGCCAGCAGCTTGGGGGGACACCGAATCGAAAAACTGTTTTTT
CASSLGGHRIEKLFF
>TRBJ2-7|NA|17|TRBD2|TRBV27
TGTGCCAGCAGTTTATCGGCATTAGCGGGACGAACCTACGAGCAGTACTTC
CASSLSALAGRTYEQYF
>TRBJ2-5|NA|10|NA|TRBV2
TGTGCCAGTTTTAGCGTGACCCAGTACTTC
CASFSVTQYF
>TRBJ2-7|NA|15|NA|TRBV21-1
TGTGCCAGCAGCCCTGAGGCCTGGAGCTCCTACGAGCAGTACTTC
CASSPEAWSSYEQYF
>TRBJ1-1|NA|14|TRBD1|TRBV7-9
TGTGCCAGCAGACAGGGGACAGCCAACCCAGAAGCTTTCTTT
CASRQGTANPEAFF
>TRBJ1-5|NA|17|NA|TRBV5-8
TGTGCCAGCAGCTTGGCGCTGGGAGGAAGCGGCAATCAGCCCCAGCATTTT
CASSLALGGSGNQPQHF
>TRBJ2-1|NA|18|TRBD2|TRBV4-1
TGCGCCAGCAGCCCTCGGACTAGCGGGAGATGGGGTGGGAATGAGCAGTTCTTC
CASSPRTSGRWGGNEQFF
>TRBJ1-2|NA|13|TRBD1|TRBV5-1
TGCGCCAGCGGGGACAGAGGTATCTATGGCTACACCTTC
CASGDRGIYGYTF
>TRBJ2-7|NA|12|NA|TRBV14
TGTGCCAGCAGCCATACTCGAAGCGAGCAGTACTTC
CASSHTRSEQYF
>TRBJ2-3|NA|17|TRBD2|TRBV11-2
TGTGCCAGCAGCTTAGCCCGACTAGCGGGGGTGGGATATACGCAGTATTTT
CASSLARLAGVGYTQYF